This TCR beta chain was documented in a study of cytomegalovirus exposure and HLA in healthy donors. PCR involved 60 Vbeta and 13 Jbeta primers. Using immunoSEQ multiplex PCR, the repertoire was profiled, and TCRdb retains in-frame clones only, with some absent. The table records over 150,000 clones, about 85% of them present only once. Study-wide results and caveats: Listed as cytomegalovirus-associated were 150 to 200 TCR beta chains. Reported results showed that the classifier diagnosed cytomegalovirus status with high specificity and sensitivity. TCR beta V segments were, for the most part, productive about 87% or about 30% of the time in an earlier analysis.

From germline, CDR1 is PRHDT and CDR2 FYEKMQ (reference sequence). This CDR3 contains 17 residues. The J segment lost 4 bases and the V segment lost 3 bases, leaving 12 bases of the junction unmatched. Remarks on this clone: Antigen: not known.

This chain joins TRBV13 and TRBJ2-5, with 9 nucleotides matching TRBD1. The clonotype comes from a boy aged 2 to 10 in good health and CMV-seronegative. Sequencing was done on a sample of PBMCs. The DNA of the CDR3 is TGTGCCAGCAGCTTCCGTTGGGGACAGGGTAATCCAGAGACCCAGTACTTC. Encoded protein: CASSFRWGQGNPETQYF.